This TCR beta chain was identified during a study of T cell repertoires in cytomegalovirus infection. In TCRdb, the reads were re-called with MiXCR into one record per CDR3 protein. The repertoire holds approximately 500,000 distinct CDR3 sequences, with approximately 10% as singletons. This clonotype came up many times. The sequencing sample was made of PBMCs. This clonotype originated in a human donor in good health (CMV status not recorded). Some clones in this sample may be carry-over from other donors' samples.

In DNA form, the CDR3 reads TGTGCCAGCATCACGACAGGTTCTTCCTATGGCTACACCTTC. Translation: CASITTGSSYGYTF. This rearrangement joins TRBV7-9 to TRBJ1-2; a weak D match, TRBD1 (6 bases). The V end lost 7 bases, the J end lost 4 bases, and 16 bases lay between the germline ends. The CDR3 is made up of 14 amino acids. Germline lookup yields CDR1 SEHNR and CDR2 FQNEAQ (reference sequence).